This section outlines one T cell receptor beta chain sequence together with its context. This clonotype came up a few times. There is no known antigen for this receptor. Per-base qualities were not stored, and no clone one base away is much larger. The data were obtained in a study of vaccination and CD4 T cells after COVID-19 (dated by TCRdb to 2022 to 2024). General notes on the study: Convalescent patients had a positive SARS-CoV-2 result on nasal swab PCR, and of these patients, several had mild disease and one had severe disease. Two doses of either the Pfizer-BioNTech BNT162b2 vaccine (n=8) or the Moderna mRNA-1273 vaccine (n=2) were administered to participants. In control cultures, a CEFX viral epitope pool was used as positive control, an HIV-1 Nef peptide pool was used as negative control, or no peptide was added. Post-COVID blood samples from convalescent patients were collected a median of approximately 93 days after diagnosis, with a range of 35 to 161 days. In the convalescent cohort there were six males and four females, among whom were two Hispanic individuals, seven Caucasians, two Asians and one multiracial person. Overlapping spike peptide pools from SARS-CoV-2 and from the common cold coronaviruses HCoV-NL63, HCoV-OC43 and HCoV-229E were used as culture stimuli. The time from the second vaccine dose to post-vaccine blood sampling had a median of roughly 77 days and ranged from roughly 12 to 241 days. In around nine COVID-19 convalescent patients and a handful of infection-naive healthy vaccine recipients, the spike-specific CD4+ TCR repertoire before mRNA vaccination was compared with the repertoire after mRNA vaccination. General conclusions and limits of the study: The number of convalescent patients in the study was relatively small, and the study did not examine early timepoints following natural infection. Among the post-vaccine SARS-CoV-2-reactive clones in convalescent patients, a median about 87% showed up only after vaccination, which suggests vaccine-specific priming. The median number of SARS-CoV-2-reactive clonotypes rose from under 25 after infection to 38 after vaccination, but the change was not significant. Nearly all vaccine-specific clones in convalescent patients (304 of 307) were mono-reactive for SARS-CoV-2 spike rather than cross-reactive with common cold coronaviruses.

Sample treatment or condition, as interpreted from the label and publication: approximately 11-day PBMC culture with coronavirus spike peptide pools or control peptides (ViraFEST assay). To expand antigen-specific T cells with peptide pools and then pick out the expanded clonotypes through TCR sequencing, the study relied on the ViraFEST assay. Positive SARS-CoV-2 PCR tests in the convalescent patients dated from March to December 2020, before Alpha, Beta and Delta variants emerged in the United States. Over 1.5 million PBMCs per well were cultured in IMDM with approximately 5.5% human AB serum and 7.5 to 10 IU/ml IL-2, plus 10 ug/ml peptide pools. On days 3 and 7, half of the culture medium was replaced with fresh IL-2-containing medium. After approximately eleven days of culture, CD4+ T cells were isolated by negative selection using the EasySep CD4+ T cell isolation kit. Ficoll-Paque Plus gradient centrifugation was used to isolate PBMCs from whole blood, and the isolated PBMCs were then either used fresh or cryopreserved at -140C. In general, triplicate wells were set up for every culture condition.

Based on the germline V gene (reference sequence), the CDR1 and CDR2 sequences are DFQATT and SNEGSKA. The germline ends are 14 bases apart after V is trimmed by 8 bases and J by 2 bases. From its cysteine to its phenylalanine, the CDR3 spans 13 amino acids. Solely the CDR3 DNA is kept, with 39 bases framed from the first base. Libraries were constructed by PCR. TCR sequencing of DNA from cultured CD4+ T cells used the Oncomine TCR Beta short-read assay at the Johns Hopkins FTIC core. The QIAamp micro DNA kit was used to extract genomic DNA from the cultured CD4+ T cells. Oncomine TCR Beta libraries from cultured CD4+ T cells were pooled with unique dual indexes and sequenced on an Illumina iSeq 100. Per the source publication's procedure: Non-productive sequences were removed, and CDR3s that did not start with C, did not end with F or W, or were shorter than 7 amino acids were discarded. The MANAFEST web application was used to identify antigen-specific clonotypes by comparing peptide-stimulated wells against reference wells and other culture wells. For a clone to be called positive, the clone needed an FDR below 0.05, an odds ratio above 5, and a productive frequency above 0.1% in at least two of three replicate wells. A clonotype was classed as cross-reactive if the clonotype showed significant expansion both in SARS-CoV-2 spike wells and in at least one common cold coronavirus spike condition. Using R version 3.6.1, CDR3 homology was evaluated through Levenshtein distances (stringdist) along with unrooted phylogenetic trees (ape). TCRdb applied fastp at Q25 and MiXCR to the public reads, then kept only in-frame beta chains. Every CDR3 protein is listed once, alongside the most common genes and DNA of its rows. The V and J calls shown here were made by TCRdb, not taken from the authors' results. Counted in this sample were about 12,000 distinct CDR3 sequences; 55% to 65% of them appeared once. The top ten hold around 7.5% of the sample.

The chain links TRBV20-1 with TRBJ2-3; a confident D gene designation cannot be given. The clonotype was recovered from a human donor who had recovered from COVID-19. This specimen was CD4+ T cells from blood, cultured in vitro, taken before SARS-CoV-2 vaccination. The DNA sequence is as follows: TGCAGTCCCCCGGGTCTATTCACAGATACGCAGTATTTT. Translated, it gives CSPPGLFTDTQYF.